Sequencing of this TCR beta chain was carried out in a study of CD8 T cell repertoires and HIV-1 epitope variants. Across the whole study: T cells were stimulated with Twenty-five Gag and Nef peptides separately. Control wells had CMV/EBV/flu peptides, negative Ebola AY9, or no peptide. The baseline condition was 1M T cells left uncultured. An approximately 11-day culture received IL-2, IL-7 and IL-15 on days 3 and 7.

Concerning this clone itself: What it recognizes is unknown.

This table comes from immunoSEQ multiplex PCR, and its TCRdb copy is limited to in-frame clones, with some not included. The sample holds 6,000 or so clones, just over 65% seen once. The germline V gene has CDR1 LNHDA and CDR2 SQIVND (reference sequence). CDR3 length: 13 amino acids. Trimming cost V 8 bases and J 6 bases, with 14 bases left between them. Sequencing was performed on cultured CD8+ T cells derived from PBMCs. This chain joins TRBV19 and TRBJ2-1; TRBD2 is a possible D gene (5 bases). This receptor was obtained from a male donor with HIV. The CDR3 sequence: CASSPWESNEQFF. CDR3 DNA: TGTGCCAGTTCGCCTTGGGAGTCCAATGAGCAGTTCTTC.